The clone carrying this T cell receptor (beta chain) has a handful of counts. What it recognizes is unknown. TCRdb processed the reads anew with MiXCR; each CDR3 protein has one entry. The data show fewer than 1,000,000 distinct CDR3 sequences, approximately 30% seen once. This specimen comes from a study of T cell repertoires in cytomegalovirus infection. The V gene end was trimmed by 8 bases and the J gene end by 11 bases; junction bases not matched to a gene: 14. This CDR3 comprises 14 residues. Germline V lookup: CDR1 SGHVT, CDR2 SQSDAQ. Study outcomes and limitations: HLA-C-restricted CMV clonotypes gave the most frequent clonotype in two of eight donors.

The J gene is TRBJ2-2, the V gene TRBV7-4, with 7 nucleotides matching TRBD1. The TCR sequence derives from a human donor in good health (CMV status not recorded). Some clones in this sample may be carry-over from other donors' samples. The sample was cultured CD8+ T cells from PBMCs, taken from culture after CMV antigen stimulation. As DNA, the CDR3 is TGTGCCAGCCGACTTCCTACAGGGGACGCTGAGCTGTTTTTT. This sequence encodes CASRLPTGDAELFF. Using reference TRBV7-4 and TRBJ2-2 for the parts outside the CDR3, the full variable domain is GAGVSQSPRYKVAKRGRDVALRCDSISGHVTLYWYRQTLGQGSEVLTYSQSDAQRDKSGRPSGRFSAERPERSVSTLKIQRTEQGDSAVYLCASRLPTGDAELFFGEGSRLTVL.